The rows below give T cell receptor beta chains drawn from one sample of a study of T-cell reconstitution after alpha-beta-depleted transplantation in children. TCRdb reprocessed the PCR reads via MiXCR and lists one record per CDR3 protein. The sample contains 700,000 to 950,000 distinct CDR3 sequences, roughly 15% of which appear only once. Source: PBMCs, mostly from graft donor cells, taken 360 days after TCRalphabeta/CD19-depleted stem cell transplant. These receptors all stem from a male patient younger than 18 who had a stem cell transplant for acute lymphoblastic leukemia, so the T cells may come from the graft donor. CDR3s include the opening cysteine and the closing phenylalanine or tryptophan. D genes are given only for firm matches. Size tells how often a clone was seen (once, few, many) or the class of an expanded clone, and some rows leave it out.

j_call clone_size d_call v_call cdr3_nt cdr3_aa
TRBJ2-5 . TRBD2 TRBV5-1 TGCGCCAGCAGCTCGGGACTAGCGGGAGCCTATCAAGAGACCCAGTACTTC CASSSGLAGAYQETQYF
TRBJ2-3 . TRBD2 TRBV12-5 TGTGCTAGTGGTTTGGGACTAGCGGGAGGGCTTGGAGATACGCAGTATTTT CASGLGLAGGLGDTQYF
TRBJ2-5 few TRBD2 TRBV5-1 TGCGCCAGCAGCTTGATTTCTAGCGGTAGAGAGACCCAGTACTTC CASSLISSGRETQYF
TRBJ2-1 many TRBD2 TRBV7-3 TGTGCCAGCAGCTTGGGCCTAGCGGGAGTTTATGAGCAGTTCTTC CASSLGLAGVYEQFF
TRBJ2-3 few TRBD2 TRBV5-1 TGCGCCAGCAGCTTGGGCGCTAGCGGGAGGTCGGATACGCAGTATTTT CASSLGASGRSDTQYF
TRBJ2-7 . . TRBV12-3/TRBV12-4 TGTGCCAGCAGTTTCACGGTCAGCCTCTACGAGCAGTACTTC CASSFTVSLYEQYF
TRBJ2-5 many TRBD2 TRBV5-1 TGCGCCAGCAGCAGGACTAGCGGGCTTCAAGAGACCCAGTACTTC CASSRTSGLQETQYF
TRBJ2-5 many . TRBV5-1 TGCGCCAGCAGCCAACACCCCAGGGAGACCCAGTACTTC CASSQHPRETQYF
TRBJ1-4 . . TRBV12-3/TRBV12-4 TGTGCCAGCAGCCGTTACGGTGAAAAACTGTTTTTT CASSRYGEKLFF
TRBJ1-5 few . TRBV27 TGTGCCAGCAGTTCATCAGGTAGCAATCAGCCCCAGCATTTT CASSSSGSNQPQHF
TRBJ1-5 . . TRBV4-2 TGTGCCAGCAGCCAAGGGTGGACTAATAGCAATCAGCCCCAGCATTTT CASSQGWTNSNQPQHF
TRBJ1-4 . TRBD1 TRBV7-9 TGTGCCAGCAGCTTCATGACAGGGGTGGGTGAAAAACTGTTTTTT CASSFMTGVGEKLFF
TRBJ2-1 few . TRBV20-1 TGCAGTGCTAGAGATGGCTCTAGCGCTTCCTACAATGAGCAGTTCTTC CSARDGSSASYNEQFF
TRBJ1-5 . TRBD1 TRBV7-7 TGTGCCAGCAGCTTAAGTAGGACAGGGAACAATCAGCCCCAGCATTTT CASSLSRTGNNQPQHF
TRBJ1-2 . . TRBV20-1 TGCAGTGCTACCCTAGGAGGTGGCTACACCTTC CSATLGGGYTF
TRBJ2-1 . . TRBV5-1 TGCGCCAGCAGCTCGGGGCTGGGGCAGTTCTTC CASSSGLGQFF
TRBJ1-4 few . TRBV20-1 TGCAGTGCTAGAGATCCTTACGAAAAACTGTTTTTT CSARDPYEKLFF
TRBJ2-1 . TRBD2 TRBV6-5 TGTGCCAGCAGTTACAGGCGGGGGACCCTAGTGAATGAGCAGTTCTTC CASSYRRGTLVNEQFF
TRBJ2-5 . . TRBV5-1 TGCGCCAGCAGCTCGAGGGACAAAGAGACCCAGTACTTC CASSSRDKETQYF
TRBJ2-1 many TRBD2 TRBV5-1 TGCGCCAGCAGCCCTCTAGCGGGGCTTACCTACAATGAGCAGTTCTTC CASSPLAGLTYNEQFF
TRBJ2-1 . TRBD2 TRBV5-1 TGCGCCAGCCACATAGCGGGAGTGAGAGACAATGAGCAGTTCTTC CASHIAGVRDNEQFF
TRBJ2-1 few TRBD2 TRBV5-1 TGCGCCAGCAGCTGGGACCCTAGCGGGAGTCCCTACAATGAGCAGTTCTTC CASSWDPSGSPYNEQFF
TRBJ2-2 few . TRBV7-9 TGTGCCAGCAGCCCGAAAAGCTTAGCCCCCACCGGGGAGCTGTTTTTT CASSPKSLAPTGELFF
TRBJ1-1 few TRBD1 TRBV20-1 TGCAGTGCTCCCCGGACAGGACCTGAAGCTTTCTTT CSAPRTGPEAFF
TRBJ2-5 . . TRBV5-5 TGTGCCAGCAGCTTGCGGCGTCTCGGGGAGACCCAGTACTTC CASSLRRLGETQYF
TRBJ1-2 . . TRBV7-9 TGTGCCAGCAGCTTAGTGGGGGACCGCGGAGGCTACACCTTC CASSLVGDRGGYTF
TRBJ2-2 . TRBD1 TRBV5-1 TGCGCCAGCAGCCCTACAGGGGCAAACACCGGGGAGCTGTTTTTT CASSPTGANTGELFF
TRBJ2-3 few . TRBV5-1 TGCGCCAGCAGCCCCCGCAGAGGTGGTACGCAGTATTTT CASSPRRGGTQYF
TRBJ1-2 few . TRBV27 TGTGCCAGCAGTCTAAATCGACACTATGGCTACACCTTC CASSLNRHYGYTF
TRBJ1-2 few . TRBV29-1 TGCAGCGGCACCGGGACCTATGGCTACACCTTC CSGTGTYGYTF
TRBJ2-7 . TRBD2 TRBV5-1 TGCGCCAGCAGCTTGACCCTTAGCGGGAGCAGGTACGAGCAGTACTTC CASSLTLSGSRYEQYF
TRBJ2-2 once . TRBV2 TGTGCCAGCAGTGGAGGGAGACTCTACGGGGAGCTGTTTTTT CASSGGRLYGELFF
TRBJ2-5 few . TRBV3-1 TGTGCCAGCAGCCTCCTACTAGCCGGCAAAGAGACCCAGTACTTC CASSLLLAGKETQYF
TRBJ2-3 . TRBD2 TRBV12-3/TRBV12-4 TGTGCCAGCAGTTTAAGACTAGCGGGAGGGCTTAGCACAGATACGCAGTATTTT CASSLRLAGGLSTDTQYF
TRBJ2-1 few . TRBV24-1 TGTGCCACCAGTGAAACCCGTAATGAGCAGTTCTTC CATSETRNEQFF